This T cell receptor (beta chain) appears in the sequencing data of a study of T cells in Graves' hyperthyroidism and ophthalmopathy. The study left out patients who had uncontrolled infection, other autoimmune disease, pregnancy or lactation. Many counts were recorded for this clonotype. Its antigen remains unknown. Study findings and constraints: Expanded thyroid clonotypes (above 0.001) were mostly also found in blood. Classification by a 13 V-J model distinguished ophthalmopathy from stable hyperthyroidism.

This CDR3 contains 13 residues. CDR1 is GTSNPN, CDR2 SVGIG, per germline (reference sequence). V shed 0 bases and J shed 6 bases, with 12 bases lying between them. The TCR beta CDR3 regions underwent amplification using RNA transcripts as the source. Researchers ran a first-round RT-PCR on the TCR CDR3 using the HTBI primer set. From the multiplex PCR reads, TCRdb called clonotypes with MiXCR, one entry per CDR3 protein. The sample includes hundreds of thousands of distinct CDR3 sequences, less than 20% seen only once; the top ten take 28%. The source of this sequence is a woman younger than 30 with Graves' ophthalmopathy. Sequenced material: blood. The V call is TRBV30, the J call TRBJ2-7; D remains ambiguous. The CDR3 DNA reads as TGTGCCTGGAGTGTACCGTCGTGGCGCGAGCAGTACTTC. It is translated as CAWSVPSWREQYF.